The 14 T cell receptor beta chains presented below share a single source sample, sequenced in a study of blood T cell repertoires in COVID-19. Clones were read by immunoSEQ multiplex PCR, and TCRdb kept only the in-frame ones, dropping some. The profile shows a few hundred thousand clones, around 87% of them singletons. Sequenced sample: peripheral blood. Receptors originate from a woman aged 25 to 45 with COVID-19, enrolled during active disease.

CDR3 amino acids: CASSFRLAGGPTEQYF. The CDR3 nucleotides read TGTGCCAGCAGTTTTCGTCTAGCGGGAGGCCCAACGGAGCAGTACTTC. The J gene is TRBJ2-7, the V gene TRBV28, with 11 bases aligning to TRBD2. The ends lost 3 bases at V and 7 bases at J; junction bases unmatched: 11. The germline gives CDR1 MDHEN, CDR2 SYDVKM. This CDR3 is built from 16 residues.

The count of this clone is one. This rearrangement joins TRBV5-1 to TRBJ2-6, with TRBD1 identical over 11 bases. Per the germline V gene, CDR1 is SGHRS and CDR2 is YFSETQ. The trim removed 4 bases at V and 4 bases at J, leaving 7 bases unmatched. CDR3 size: 17 residues. DNA for the CDR3: TGCGCCAGCAGCCTTTGGACAGGGGGCTCGGGGGCCAACGTCCTGACTTTC. Protein: CASSLWTGGSGANVLTF. Together with reference TRBV5-1 and TRBJ2-6, the CDR3 gives the full variable domain: KAGVTQTPRYLIKTRGQQVTLSCSPISGHRSVSWYQQTPGQGLQFLFEYFSETQRNKGNFPGRFSGRQFSNSRSEMNVSTLELGDSALYLCASSLWTGGSGANVLTFGAGSRLTVL.

The rearrangement uses TRBV6-2 or TRBV6-3 and TRBJ1-1; D remains ambiguous. V was trimmed by 3 bases and J by 1 base, leaving 9 bases between them. Germline V gene data show CDR1 as MNHEY and CDR2 as SVGEGT. The CDR3 covers 14 residues. For the CDR3, the DNA is TGTGCCAGCAGTTATAGAGAAGAGAACACTGAAGCTTTCTTT. Encoded protein: CASSYREENTEAFF.

V gene TRBV6-5 combines with J gene TRBJ2-6; TRBD1 matches 8 bases. Germline V lookup: CDR1 MNHEY, CDR2 SVGAGI. V lost 4 bases, J lost 2 bases, and 4 bases stayed unmatched. There are 16 residues in the CDR3. Here the CDR3 reads CASSSEGQAGANVLTF. CDR3 nucleotides: TGTGCCAGCAGTTCCGAGGGACAGGCTGGGGCCAACGTCCTGACTTTC.

CDR3 residues: CASSVQGYGYTF. The CDR3 region has the DNA TGTGCCAGCAGCGTACAGGGATATGGCTACACCTTC. The rearrangement uses TRBV2 and TRBJ1-2, with D possibly TRBD1 on 6 matching bases. CDR3 length: 12 residues. The V end was cut by 6 bases, the J end by 5 bases, with 10 bases between. CDR1 is SNHLY and CDR2 is FYNNEI in the germline V gene.

This clone is a singleton in its sample. The chain employs TRBV6-6 and TRBJ1-2; TRBD1 matches at 9 bases. CDR1 and CDR2 (germline): MNHNY, SVGAGI (reference sequence). V trimming: 0 bases; J trimming: 4 bases; junction bases outside the gene matches: 6. The CDR3 totals 16 residues. Here the CDR3 reads CASSYSGDRVGYGYTF. CDR3 nucleotides: TGTGCCAGCAGTTACTCGGGGGACAGGGTGGGCTATGGCTACACCTTC.

This rearrangement joins TRBV12-3 or TRBV12-4 to TRBJ1-2, with D tentatively TRBD1 (5 bases). This CDR3 is 13 amino acids long. V was cut by 3 bases and J by 8 bases, with 13 bases left in between. Here the CDR3 reads CASSLGGTYGYTF. DNA for the CDR3: TGTGCCAGCAGTTTGGGGGGGACTTACGGCTACACCTTC.

The chain uses TRBV14 and TRBJ2-7, with 13 positions matching TRBD2. Germline V CDR1 and CDR2: SGHDN, FVKESK. This CDR3 region has 15 residues. Trimming took 3 bases from V and 5 from J; bases not matched to a gene: 4. Written as DNA, the CDR3 is TGTGCCAGCAGCCACGGACTAGCGGGAGTCAACGAGCAGTACTTC. Translated: CASSHGLAGVNEQYF.

This chain links TRBV10-3 with TRBJ1-5, with no clear D. Trimming stripped 8 bases from V and 6 bases from J, with 11 bases between. The germline gives CDR1 ENHRY, CDR2 SYGVKD. This CDR3 comprises 12 residues. CDR3 amino acids: CAIGRAGQPQHF. For the CDR3, the DNA is TGTGCCATCGGGAGGGCGGGTCAGCCCCAGCATTTT.

The chain carries TRBV7-8 and TRBJ2-1, with D perhaps matching TRBD2 (5 bases). V lost 7 bases, J lost 3 bases, and 7 bases lay in between. The CDR3 consists of 12 residues. CDR1 is SGHVS, CDR2 FQNEAQ, per germline. In nucleotides, the CDR3 is TGTGCCAGCACCGGGGACTACAATGAGCAGTTCTTC. It encodes CASTGDYNEQFF.

V usage is TRBV5-1 and J usage is TRBJ1-3, with a weak D call TRBD1 (6 bases). Germline CDR1 is SGHRS and CDR2 is YFSETQ. The germline V and J ends were trimmed by 0 bases and 6 bases, with 10 bases remaining between them. The CDR3 totals 14 residues. The CDR3 is CASSLVGGENTIYF. In nucleotides, the CDR3 is TGCGCCAGCAGCTTGGTTGGGGGCGAAAACACCATATATTTT. The full variable domain, in which reference TRBV5-1 and TRBJ1-3 provide the parts outside the CDR3, is KAGVTQTPRYLIKTRGQQVTLSCSPISGHRSVSWYQQTPGQGLQFLFEYFSETQRNKGNFPGRFSGRQFSNSRSEMNVSTLELGDSALYLCASSLVGGENTIYFGEGSWLTVV.

The rearrangement joins TRBV10-3 to TRBJ2-3; 10 bases match TRBD2. The ends lost 5 bases at V and 6 bases at J; junction bases unmatched: 5. The CDR3 spans 14 residues. Germline lookup yields CDR1 ENHRY and CDR2 SYGVKD. The CDR3 here is CAISRLAGEDTQYF. The CDR3 coding sequence is TGTGCCATCAGTAGACTAGCGGGTGAGGATACGCAGTATTTT.

This clone was picked up one time. The gene calls are TRBV12-5 and TRBJ2-1; D perhaps matches TRBD1 (6 bases). The CDR3 loop spans 15 amino acids. V was clipped by 1 base and J by 0 bases, with 7 bases between them. Germline V CDR1 and CDR2: LGHNT, FRNRAP. CDR3 sequence: CASGLGTVSYNEQFF. The CDR3 bases are TGTGCTAGTGGTTTGGGGACAGTCTCCTACAATGAGCAGTTCTTC.

This clone was recorded once. V gene TRBV2 combines with J gene TRBJ2-6; tentatively, D is TRBD2 (5 bases). V was cut by 8 bases and J by 0 bases, with 14 bases left in between. Germline-derived CDR1 and CDR2 are SNHLY and FYNNEI. The CDR3 is 16 residues long. This chain's CDR3 is CASERGRSSGANVLTF. The CDR3 DNA reads TGTGCCAGCGAACGGGGAAGGAGCTCTGGGGCCAACGTCCTGACTTTC.